One T cell receptor (beta chain) is described in this entry. The entry originates in a study of blood T cell repertoires in COVID-19. Study details: Donors in the United States, Italy and Spain gave samples during acute or convalescent COVID-19. Nucleic acid was either cDNA or gDNA, and it came from T cells, B-cell-depleted T cells, or PBMCs.

Original data processing: How many nucleated cells were present was estimated from reference gene primer amplification. Measured with immunoSEQ multiplex PCR; TCRdb has only the in-frame clones, and not every one. The V and J calls and clone size come from that table; D and trimming were worked out from the DNA. The repertoire consists of some 100,000 clones, with around nine tenths occurring once and the leading ten covering 4.5% to 6%. The CDR3 is 13 amino acids. The germline CDR1 and CDR2 sequences are GTSNPN and SVGIG (reference sequence). Trimming took 0 bases from V and 6 from J; bases not matched to a gene: 1.

The chain employs TRBV30 and TRBJ1-5; 8 bases are shared with TRBD1. The receptor comes from a woman older than 75 with active COVID-19. Sequenced input: peripheral blood. In nucleotides, the CDR3 is TGTGCCTGGAGTGTACAGGGGGGTCAGCCCCAGCATTTT. Translated, it gives CAWSVQGGQPQHF.